A single sample is the source of the 23 T cell receptor beta chains below, sequenced in a study of CXCR3-negative and CXCR3-positive naive CD8 T cells. Libraries were UMI-labeled 5' RACE TRB cDNA. From the 5' RACE reads, TCRdb lists one entry per CDR3 protein and no DNA. In all, the sample yields about 150,000 distinct CDR3 sequences. General study results and limits: Higher TRB CDR3 hydrophobicity marked CXCR3-positive naive cells relative to CXCR3-negative naive cells.

Their antigens are not known. The sample comprised naive CXCR3+ CD8+ T cells from blood. Noted subset: CD45RO-CCR7+CD27+CD95- naive CD8+ T cells expressing CXCR3 (TNR3+). Receptor source: a human donor in good health. Some clones in this sample may be carry-over from other donors' samples.

The chain recombines TRBV4-3 with TRBJ2-2. CDR3 length: 16 residues. Per the germline V gene, CDR1 is LGHNA and CDR2 is YSLEER. CDR3: CASSQVYGVGAGELFF.

CDR3 in amino acids: CSATRPSLGSGTFNEQFF. V is TRBV20-1 and J is TRBJ2-1; no DNA is available, so the TRBD2 call from TCRdb remains unchecked. Per the germline V gene, CDR1 is DFQATT and CDR2 is SNEGSKA (reference sequence). The CDR3 has 18 amino acids.

This rearrangement joins TRBV20-1 to TRBJ2-7; the TCRdb D gene call, TRBD2, has no DNA to confirm it. The germline V gene encodes CDR1 DFQATT and CDR2 SNEGSKA (reference sequence). The CDR3 length is 14 residues. CDR3 in amino acids: CSARISGGVYEQYF.

CDR3 sequence reads: CASSVRLAYEQYF. The rearrangement joins TRBV21-1 to TRBJ2-7. TRBV21-1 is a pseudogene. CDR3 length: 13 amino acids.

The gene calls are TRBV28 and TRBJ2-4; TCRdb reports TRBD1, a call that lacks DNA to check it against. Germline-derived CDR1 and CDR2 are MDHEN and SYDVKM. The CDR3 contains 16 residues. The CDR3 spells CASSLWGEMSKNIQYF.

V is TRBV12-3 or TRBV12-4 and J is TRBJ2-3; without DNA, the TCRdb call of TRBD1 cannot be checked. The CDR3 contains 15 residues. CDR3 loop: CASSVGTGSTDTQYF.

The chain combines TRBV20-1 with TRBJ2-7; TCRdb lists TRBD1, though no DNA is available to test this call. This CDR3 has 14 residues. The germline V gene encodes CDR1 DFQATT and CDR2 SNEGSKA (reference sequence). The chain's CDR3 is CSAINRDKPYEQYF.

The chain has TRBV29-1 and TRBJ2-2. Germline V gene data show CDR1 as SQVTM and CDR2 as ANQGSEA. This CDR3 comprises 14 residues. CDR3: CSVEDSGNTGELFF.

The chain combines TRBV27 with TRBJ2-7; TCRdb selects TRBD1, and the lack of DNA leaves this call unchecked. The CDR3 loop spans 13 amino acids. Germline assignment: CDR1 MNHEY and CDR2 SMNVEV (reference sequence). The CDR3 region is CASGETGAYEQYF.

The CDR3 loop is CASSLTSGTYNEQFF. The chain uses TRBV7-8 and TRBJ2-1; TCRdb proposes TRBD2, but this gene call is untestable without DNA. Germline V gives CDR1 SGHVS, CDR2 FQNEAQ. The CDR3 is made up of 15 amino acids.

This CDR3 reads CSARHLLTGELFF. The chain combines TRBV29-1 with TRBJ2-2; as DNA is missing, the TRBD1 call by TCRdb cannot be tested. This CDR3 is built from 13 residues. CDR1 is SQVTM and CDR2 is ANQGSEA in the germline V gene.

The gene calls are TRBV20-1 and TRBJ2-7; TCRdb gives TRBD2 as the D gene, but with no DNA this cannot be confirmed. The CDR3 spans 13 residues. CDR1 and CDR2 from the germline V gene are DFQATT and SNEGSKA (reference sequence). The CDR3 sequence is CSARGLRGYEQYF.

The chain is built from TRBV9 and TRBJ2-7. Germline-derived CDR1 and CDR2 are SGDLS and YYNGEE. The CDR3 spans 15 residues. The CDR3 here is CASSSHWTASYEQYF. Full variable domain (remainder filled in from reference TRBV9 and TRBJ2-7): DSGVTQTPKHLITATGQRVTLRCSPRSGDLSVYWYQQSLDQGLQFLIQYYNGEERAKGNILERFSAQQFPDLHSELNLSSLELGDSALYFCASSSHWTASYEQYFGPGTRLTVT.

The chain links TRBV4-3 to TRBJ2-4; absent DNA, TCRdb's TRBD2 call cannot be checked. The CDR3 runs to 15 residues. Germline values: CDR1 LGHNA, CDR2 YSLEER. CDR3: CASSQDRGQTNIQYF.

The chain carries TRBV9 and TRBJ2-1; absent DNA, TCRdb's TRBD1 call cannot be checked. Germline CDR1 is SGDLS and CDR2 is YYNGEE. This CDR3 spans 12 amino acids. The CDR3 reads CASSVDSIEQFF. Looking up the rest from reference TRBV9 and TRBJ2-1 gives the full variable domain: DSGVTQTPKHLITATGQRVTLRCSPRSGDLSVYWYQQSLDQGLQFLIQYYNGEERAKGNILERFSAQQFPDLHSELNLSSLELGDSALYFCASSVDSIEQFFGPGTRLTVL.

The gene calls are TRBV7-9 and TRBJ1-1. The CDR3 sequence is 15 residues long. CDR1 and CDR2 from the germline V gene are SEHNR and FQNEAQ (reference sequence). CDR3 loop: CASSLVVSTGTEAFF. The complete variable domain, with remaining parts taken from reference TRBV7-9 and TRBJ1-1, reads DTGVSQNPRHKITKRGQNVTFRCDPISEHNRLYWYRQTLGQGPEFLTYFQNEAQLEKSRLLSDRFSAERPKGSFSTLEIQRTEQGDSAMYLCASSLVVSTGTEAFFGQGTRLTVV.

This chain uses TRBV7-8 with TRBJ2-2; TCRdb proposes TRBD1, but this gene call is untestable without DNA. This CDR3 region has 13 residues. Germline CDR1 SGHVS, CDR2 FQNEAQ. The CDR3 is CATNRGYTGELFF.

The V call is TRBV6-6, the J call TRBJ2-1; TCRdb gives TRBD1 as the D gene, but with no DNA this cannot be confirmed. This CDR3 has 15 amino acids. In germline, CDR1 is MNHNY, CDR2 SVGAGI (reference sequence). The CDR3 sequence is CASTPGQGGSDEQFF.

The chain joins TRBV28 to TRBJ2-3; without DNA, the TCRdb call of TRBD1 cannot be checked. Germline loops: CDR1 MDHEN, CDR2 SYDVKM. CDR3 length: 17 amino acids. The CDR3 is CATSFWPLQGEVDTQYF.

V is TRBV27 and J is TRBJ2-7; lacking DNA, the TRBD1 call made by TCRdb goes unchecked. This CDR3 has 15 residues. Germline V gene lookup returns CDR1 MNHEY and CDR2 SMNVEV (reference sequence). This CDR3 is CASSLRWGPNYEQYF.

The chain employs TRBV7-2 and TRBJ1-6. Germline loops: CDR1 SGHTA, CDR2 FQGNSA. The CDR3 contains 17 residues. This CDR3 reads CASSLVKGANYNSPLHF. Full variable domain (remainder filled in from reference TRBV7-2 and TRBJ1-6): GAGVSQSPSNKVTEKGKDVELRCDPISGHTALYWYRQSLGQGLEFLIYFQGNSAPDKSGLPSDRFSAERTGGSVSTLTIQRTQQEDSAVYLCASSLVKGANYNSPLHFGNGTRLTVT.

V is TRBV7-2 and J is TRBJ2-3; TCRdb designates TRBD2, a call that cannot be tested without DNA. This CDR3 has 14 amino acids. The germline V gene has CDR1 SGHTA and CDR2 FQGNSA. The CDR3 spells CASSTDSPWETQYF.

This chain joins TRBV15 and TRBJ2-4; TCRdb reports TRBD2, a call that lacks DNA to check it against. The CDR3 length is 13 residues. Germline assignment: CDR1 LNHNV and CDR2 YYDKDF (reference sequence). CDR3 amino acids: CATSTSGSDIQYF.